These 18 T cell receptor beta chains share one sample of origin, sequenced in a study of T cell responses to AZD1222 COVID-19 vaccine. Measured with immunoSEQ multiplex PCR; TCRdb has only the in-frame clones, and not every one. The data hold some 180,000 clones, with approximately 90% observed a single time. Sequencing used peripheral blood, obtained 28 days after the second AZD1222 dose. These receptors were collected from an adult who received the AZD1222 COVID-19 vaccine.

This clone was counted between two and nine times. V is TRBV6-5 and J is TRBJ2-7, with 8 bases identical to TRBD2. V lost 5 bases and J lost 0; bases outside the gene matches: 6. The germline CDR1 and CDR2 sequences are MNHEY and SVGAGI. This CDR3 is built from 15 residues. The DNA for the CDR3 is TGTGCCAGCAGTACCCGGGAGGGGGACTCCTACGAGCAGTACTTC. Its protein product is CASSTREGDSYEQYF.

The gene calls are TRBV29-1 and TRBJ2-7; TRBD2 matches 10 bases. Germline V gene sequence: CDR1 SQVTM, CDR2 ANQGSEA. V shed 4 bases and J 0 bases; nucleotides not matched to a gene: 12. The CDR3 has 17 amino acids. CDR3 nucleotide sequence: TGCAGCGTTGTTTCTAGCGGGGGCCCCCGTAGCTCCTACGAGCAGTACTTC. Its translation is CSVVSSGGPRSSYEQYF.

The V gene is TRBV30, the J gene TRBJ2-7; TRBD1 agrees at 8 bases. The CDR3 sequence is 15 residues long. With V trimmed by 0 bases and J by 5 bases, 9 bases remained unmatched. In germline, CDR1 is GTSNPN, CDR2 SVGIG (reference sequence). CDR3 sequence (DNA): TGTGCCTGGAGTGTATATGGCAGGGGGCGAAACGAGCAGTACTTC. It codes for CAWSVYGRGRNEQYF.

CDR3 DNA: TGCGCCAGCAGCCAAGGGGCTGCGACAGGGGTTCGTCAGCCCCAGCATTTT. Its protein product is CASSQGAATGVRQPQHF. The chain has TRBV4-1 and TRBJ1-5; 8 bases are a match to TRBD1. Germline V CDR1 and CDR2: MGHRA, YSYEKL. The junction had 11 bases not matched to a gene; V was cut back by 1 base and J by 6 bases. This CDR3 spans 17 amino acids.

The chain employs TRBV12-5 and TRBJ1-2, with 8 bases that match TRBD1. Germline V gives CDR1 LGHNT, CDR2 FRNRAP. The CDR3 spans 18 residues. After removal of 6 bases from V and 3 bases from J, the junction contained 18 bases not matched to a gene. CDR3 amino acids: CASGFDHPGQGLYYGYTF. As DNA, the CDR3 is TGTGCTAGTGGCTTTGATCATCCAGGACAGGGACTATACTATGGCTACACCTTC.

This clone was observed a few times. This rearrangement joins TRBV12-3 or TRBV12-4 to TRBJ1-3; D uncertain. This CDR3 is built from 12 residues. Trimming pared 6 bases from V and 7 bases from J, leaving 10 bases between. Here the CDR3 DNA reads TGTGCCAGCAGCTCTACCAGGAACACCATATATTTT. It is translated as CASSSTRNTIYF.

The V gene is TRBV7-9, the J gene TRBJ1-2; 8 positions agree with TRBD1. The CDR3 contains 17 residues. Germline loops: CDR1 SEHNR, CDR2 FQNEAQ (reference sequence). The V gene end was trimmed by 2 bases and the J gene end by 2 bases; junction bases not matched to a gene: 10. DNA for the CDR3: TGTGCCAGCAGCTTATGGGGGACAGGCCACACCAACTATGGCTACACCTTC. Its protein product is CASSLWGTGHTNYGYTF.

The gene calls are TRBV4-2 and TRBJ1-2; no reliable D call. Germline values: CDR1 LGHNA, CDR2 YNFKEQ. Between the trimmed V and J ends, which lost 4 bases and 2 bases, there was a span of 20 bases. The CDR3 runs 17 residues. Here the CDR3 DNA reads TGTGCCAGCAGCCCCAACCCGGCGGACGGAGGAAACTATGGCTACACCTTC. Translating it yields CASSPNPADGGNYGYTF.

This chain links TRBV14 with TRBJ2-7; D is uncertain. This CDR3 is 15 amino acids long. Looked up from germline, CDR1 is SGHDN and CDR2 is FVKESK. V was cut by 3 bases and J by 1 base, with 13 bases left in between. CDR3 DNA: TGTGCCAGCAGCCACATGGGGATCGCTTCCTACGAGCAGTACTTC. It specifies CASSHMGIASYEQYF.

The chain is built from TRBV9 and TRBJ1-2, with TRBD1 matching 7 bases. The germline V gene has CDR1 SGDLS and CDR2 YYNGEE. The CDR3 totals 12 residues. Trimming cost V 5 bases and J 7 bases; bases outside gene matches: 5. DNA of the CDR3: TGTGCCAGCAGTACAGGGGTGCGTGGCTACACCTTC. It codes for CASSTGVRGYTF.

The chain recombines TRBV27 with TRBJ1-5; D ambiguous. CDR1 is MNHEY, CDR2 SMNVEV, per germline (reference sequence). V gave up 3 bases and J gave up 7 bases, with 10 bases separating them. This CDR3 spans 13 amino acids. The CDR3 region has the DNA TGTGCCAGCAGTTTTGGAGGTAAACAGCCCCAGCATTTT. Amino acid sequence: CASSFGGKQPQHF.

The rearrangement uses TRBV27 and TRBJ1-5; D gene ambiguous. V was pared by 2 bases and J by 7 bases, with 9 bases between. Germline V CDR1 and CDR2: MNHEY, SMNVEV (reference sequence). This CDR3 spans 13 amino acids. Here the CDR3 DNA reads TGTGCCAGCAGTTTACGGGCTCGGCAGCCCCAGCATTTT. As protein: CASSLRARQPQHF.

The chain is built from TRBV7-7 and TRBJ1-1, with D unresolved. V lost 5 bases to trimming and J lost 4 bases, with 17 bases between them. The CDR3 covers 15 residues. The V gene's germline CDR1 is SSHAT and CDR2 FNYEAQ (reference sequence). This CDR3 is CASSPIGGTITEAFF. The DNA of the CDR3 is TGTGCCAGCAGCCCAATCGGTGGCACTATCACTGAAGCTTTCTTT.

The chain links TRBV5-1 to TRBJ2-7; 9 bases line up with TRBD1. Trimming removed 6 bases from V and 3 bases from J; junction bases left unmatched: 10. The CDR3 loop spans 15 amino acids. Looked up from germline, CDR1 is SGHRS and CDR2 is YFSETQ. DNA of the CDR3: TGCGCCAGCACCGGGACAGGGTCGAAGAGCTACGAGCAGTACTTC. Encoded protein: CASTGTGSKSYEQYF. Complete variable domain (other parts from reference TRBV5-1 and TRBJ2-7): KAGVTQTPRYLIKTRGQQVTLSCSPISGHRSVSWYQQTPGQGLQFLFEYFSETQRNKGNFPGRFSGRQFSNSRSEMNVSTLELGDSALYLCASTGTGSKSYEQYFGPGTRLTVT.

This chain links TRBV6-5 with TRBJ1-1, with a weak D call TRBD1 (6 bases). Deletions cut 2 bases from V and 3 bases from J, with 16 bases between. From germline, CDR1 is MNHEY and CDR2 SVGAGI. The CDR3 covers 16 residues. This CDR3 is CASSYVGGRRDTEAFF. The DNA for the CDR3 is TGTGCCAGCAGTTACGTCGGGGGCCGCAGGGACACTGAAGCTTTCTTT.

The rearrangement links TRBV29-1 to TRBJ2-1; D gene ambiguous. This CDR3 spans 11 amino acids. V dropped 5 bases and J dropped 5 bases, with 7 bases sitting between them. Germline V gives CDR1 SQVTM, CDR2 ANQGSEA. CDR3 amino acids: CSVLQNNEQFF. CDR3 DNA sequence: TGCAGCGTTCTCCAAAACAATGAGCAGTTCTTC.

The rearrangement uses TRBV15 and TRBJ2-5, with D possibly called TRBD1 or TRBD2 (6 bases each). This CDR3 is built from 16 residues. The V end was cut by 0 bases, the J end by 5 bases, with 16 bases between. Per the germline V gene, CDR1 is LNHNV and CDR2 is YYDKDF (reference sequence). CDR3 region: CATSREQAGAGETQYF. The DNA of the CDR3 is TGTGCCACCAGCAGAGAGCAGGCAGGGGCGGGGGAGACCCAGTACTTC.

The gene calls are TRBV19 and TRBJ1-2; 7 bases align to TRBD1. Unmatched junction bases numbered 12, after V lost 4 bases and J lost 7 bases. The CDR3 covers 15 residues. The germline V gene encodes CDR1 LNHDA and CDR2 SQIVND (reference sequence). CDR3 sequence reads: CASSTATGTSGGYTF. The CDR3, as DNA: TGTGCCAGTAGTACGGCGACAGGGACCTCTGGTGGCTACACCTTC.